This entry lists 10 T cell receptor beta chains sequenced from one sample in a study of T cell responses to AZD1222 COVID-19 vaccine. Profiled with immunoSEQ multiplex PCR; TCRdb holds only in-frame clones, not every one. Found here are 90,000 to 140,000 clones, around 89% of them singletons; the top ten hold around 8.4%. The source material was peripheral blood, sampled on day 0 of AZD1222 vaccination. These TCRs come from an adult in good health.

The genes are TRBV10-3 and TRBJ1-2; D is unclear. Germline CDR1 is ENHRY and CDR2 is SYGVKD. The CDR3 has 12 amino acids. The ends were cut back, 5 bases at V and 0 bases at J, with 4 bases in the middle. CDR3 nucleotide sequence: TGTGCCATCAGTAAACCTAACTATGGCTACACCTTC. Its translation is CAISKPNYGYTF.

The chain links TRBV6-7 to TRBJ2-2; TRBD2 matches at 10 bases. TRBV6-7 is flagged as an ORF with uncertain function. The CDR3 totals 16 residues. The ends lost 4 bases at V and 3 bases at J; junction bases unmatched: 5. CDR3 sequence reads: CASSSWTSGDTGELFF. The CDR3, as DNA: TGTGCCAGCAGTTCATGGACTAGCGGAGACACCGGGGAGCTGTTTTTT.

The chain couples TRBV19 to TRBJ1-1; D is unresolved. The CDR3 has 15 amino acids. Germline CDR1 is LNHDA and CDR2 is SQIVND (reference sequence). The ends were cut back, 2 bases at V and 0 bases at J, with 10 bases in the middle. Here the CDR3 reads CASSILNPMNTEAFF. The CDR3 bases are TGTGCCAGTAGTATATTAAACCCAATGAACACTGAAGCTTTCTTT.

V gene TRBV3-1 (or the pseudogene TRBV3-2) combines with J gene TRBJ2-7, with 7 bases lining up with TRBD2. The CDR3 is 14 residues long. The junction had 6 bases not matched to a gene; V was cut back by 4 bases and J by 3 bases. The V gene's germline CDR1 is LGHDT and CDR2 YNNKEL (reference sequence). CDR3 residues: CASSLGTILYEQYF. Written as DNA, the CDR3 is TGTGCCAGCAGCCTCGGGACTATCCTCTACGAGCAGTACTTC.

CDR3 loop: CASSLLGTDTQYF. CDR3 DNA sequence: TGTGCCAGCAGCTTACTGGGCACAGATACGCAGTATTTT. The chain uses TRBV7-9 and TRBJ2-3; no clear D. Trimming stripped 2 bases from V and 1 base from J, with 4 bases between. The CDR3 length is 13 residues. The germline gives CDR1 SEHNR, CDR2 FQNEAQ (reference sequence).

This rearrangement joins TRBV11-3 to TRBJ2-2; D possibly corresponds to TRBD2 (5 bases). Trimming took 5 bases from V and 7 from J, leaving 14 bases between them. The CDR3 loop spans 14 amino acids. CDR1 SGHNT and CDR2 YENEEA come from the germline V gene. CDR3 nucleotide sequence: TGTGCCAGCAGCCCGTCACTAGTTGGCGGGGAGCTGTTTTTT. Translated, it gives CASSPSLVGGELFF. The full variable domain, in which reference TRBV11-3 and TRBJ2-2 provide the parts outside the CDR3, is EAGVVQSPRYKIIEKKQPVAFWCNPISGHNTLYWYLQNLGQGPELLIRYENEEAVDDSQLPKDRFSAERLKGVDSTLKIQPAELGDSAVYLCASSPSLVGGELFFGEGSRLTVL.

V and J are TRBV21-1 and TRBJ1-1; the tabulated D call, TRBD1, remains unverified against the DNA. TRBV21-1 is shown as a pseudogene. This CDR3 has 16 amino acids. In DNA, the CDR3 is TGTGCCAGCAGTACCCAAAGACAGGTCACGAACACTGAAGCTTTCTTT. Translating it yields CASSTQRQVTNTEAFF.

This clone showed up just once. The rearrangement joins TRBV6-2 or TRBV6-3 to TRBJ1-2; D remains unclear. The germline V and J ends were trimmed by 6 bases and 4 bases, with 12 bases remaining between them. Germline CDR1 is MNHEY and CDR2 is SVGEGT. CDR3 length equals 13 residues. CDR3 residues: CASSPPGSYGYTF. CDR3 DNA sequence: TGTGCCAGCAGCCCCCCGGGTAGCTATGGCTACACCTTC.

The genes are TRBV7-2 and TRBJ2-1; no clear D. Germline CDR1 SGHTA, CDR2 FQGNSA. The CDR3 is 15 residues long. V was shortened by 1 base and J by 7 bases, with 14 bases between the two germline ends. The CDR3: CASSLGGRVGNEQFF. The CDR3 region has the DNA TGTGCCAGCAGCTTAGGTGGTCGGGTAGGGAATGAGCAGTTCTTC.

V and J are TRBV7-3 and TRBJ2-1, with D unclear. Between the trimmed V and J ends, which lost 1 base and 4 bases, there was a span of 11 bases. CDR3 size: 15 residues. From germline, CDR1 is SGHTA and CDR2 FQGTGA. The CDR3 DNA reads as TGTGCCAGCAGCTTAAGGGTCACGACTTACAATGAGCAGTTCTTC. Translated: CASSLRVTTYNEQFF. Combining the CDR3 with reference TRBV7-3 and TRBJ2-1 gives the whole variable domain GAGVSQTPSNKVTEKGKYVELRCDPISGHTALYWYRQSLGQGPEFLIYFQGTGAADDSGLPNDRFFAVRPEGSVSTLKIQRTERGDSAVYLCASSLRVTTYNEQFFGPGTRLTVL.